The rows below give T cell receptor beta chains drawn from one sample of a study of blood T cell repertoires in COVID-19. Only in-frame clones appear in the TCRdb table, and some are missing; sequencing was by immunoSEQ multiplex PCR. The sample consists of some 62,000 clones, 88% of them appearing once. The sequencing sample was made of peripheral blood. The receptors stem from a human donor in a cohort sampled during active COVID-19. CDR3s include the opening cysteine and the closing phenylalanine or tryptophan. D genes are given only for firm matches. Clone sizes are given selectively: once, few, many, or a class where the clone is expanded.

cdr3_nt	cdr3_aa	clone_size	d_call	v_call	j_call
TGTGCCAGCAGCTTGGCAGGGTCCAATCAGCCCCAGCATTTT	CASSLAGSNQPQHF	-	-	TRBV5-6	TRBJ1-5
TGTGCCAGCAGCGAAACTTACTCTGGAAACACCATATATTTT	CASSETYSGNTIYF	once	-	TRBV5-4	TRBJ1-3
TGTGCCACCAGCGCTGGATATAGCGGGGTGCAAGAGACCCAGTACTTC	CATSAGYSGVQETQYF	-	TRBD2	TRBV15	TRBJ2-5
TGTGCCAGCAGCAGCCCGGGACTAGCGGGGCCCGGGGAGCTGTTTTTT	CASSSPGLAGPGELFF	-	TRBD2	TRBV7-2	TRBJ2-2
TGCGCCAGCAGCCAACTTCCAGGAGGGGTAGATACGCAGTATTTT	CASSQLPGGVDTQYF	-	-	TRBV4-1	TRBJ2-3
TGTGCCAGTAGTACCGGAGCTAACTATGGCTACACCTTC	CASSTGANYGYTF	-	-	TRBV19	TRBJ1-2
TGTGCCATCCGACAGGGGTGGAACTATGGCTACACCTTC	CAIRQGWNYGYTF	-	TRBD1	TRBV19	TRBJ1-2
TGCGCCAGCAGCGATCAACAGGGGCAGGGAGAGACCCAGTACTTC	CASSDQQGQGETQYF	once	TRBD1	TRBV5-1	TRBJ2-5
TGTGCCAGCAGCTTGGCCGGGAGGTTTACCGGGGAGCTGTTTTTT	CASSLAGRFTGELFF	-	TRBD2	TRBV5-4	TRBJ2-2
TGTGCCACCAGTGAACGGACTAGCGGGAGGAACACAGATACGCAGTATTTT	CATSERTSGRNTDTQYF	-	TRBD2	TRBV24-1	TRBJ2-3
TGTGCCAGCAGTTCAACAGGGGAACAAGGCTACACCTTC	CASSSTGEQGYTF	-	TRBD1	TRBV28	TRBJ1-2
TGTGCCAGCAGCCAAGATATGGCCCCCTACAATGAGCAGTTCTTC	CASSQDMAPYNEQFF	-	-	TRBV4-2	TRBJ2-1
TGTGCCAGCAGCTTAGGGCTTCCACAGGCCCCTGGAGCTTTCTTT	CASSLGLPQAPGAFF	-	-	TRBV7-9	TRBJ1-1
TGTGCCACCAGCAGAGATTGGAGGACCCACGAGCAGTACTTC	CATSRDWRTHEQYF	-	-	TRBV15	TRBJ2-7
TGTGCCAGCACCTATGGCGGAATCTACGAGCAGTACTTC	CASTYGGIYEQYF	-	-	TRBV28	TRBJ2-7
TGTGCCAGCTCACCAAGGGCCGGGACTAGCGGTACCTACGAGCAGTACTTC	CASSPRAGTSGTYEQYF	-	TRBD2	TRBV18	TRBJ2-7
TGTGCCAGCAGCTTAGCCCTCGGCAGGGCTAGCGGGAGCTCCTACGAGCAGTACTTC	CASSLALGRASGSSYEQYF	-	TRBD2	TRBV7-2	TRBJ2-7
TGTGCCAGCAGTTTAGACAGGGGCGATGAGCAGTTCTTC	CASSLDRGDEQFF	few	TRBD1	TRBV12-3/TRBV12-4	TRBJ2-1
TGTGCCAGCTCACCGATCACCAGCGGACCTGGAGAGACCCAGTACTTC	CASSPITSGPGETQYF	-	-	TRBV18	TRBJ2-5
TGTGCCAGCAGCCTTACAGGGGGTCGGGGTTTCTCGAACACTGAAGCTTTCTTT	CASSLTGGRGFSNTEAFF	-	TRBD1	TRBV7-8	TRBJ1-1
TGTGCCAGCAGCCTTAAGACTAGCGGGAGGGCCGGGAGCACAGATACGCAGTATTTT	CASSLKTSGRAGSTDTQYF	-	TRBD2	TRBV7-2	TRBJ2-3
TGTGCCAGCAGCTTGGGAGGGGGCAACGAGCAGTACTTC	CASSLGGGNEQYF	-	TRBD1	TRBV5-4	TRBJ2-7
TGTGCCAGCAGTACCCCCAGCGGGAGTATCACCGGGGAGCTGTTTTTT	CASSTPSGSITGELFF	-	TRBD2	TRBV2	TRBJ2-2
TGTGCCACCAGCAGAGATCATAGTGGCGGGGAGCTGTTTTTT	CATSRDHSGGELFF	-	-	TRBV15	TRBJ2-2
TGTGCCTGGAAGAGAGTCAGGACCGGGGAGCTGTTTTTT	CAWKRVRTGELFF	once	-	TRBV30	TRBJ2-2
TGTGCCACCAGCAGTTCTACGCTAGCGGGAGGTGAAAGAGATACGCAGTATTTT	CATSSSTLAGGERDTQYF	-	TRBD2	TRBV15	TRBJ2-3
TGTGCCAGCAGTTTGGACAGGGGGCGATCGCTCCACTTT	CASSLDRGRSLHF	-	TRBD1	TRBV28	TRBJ1-6
TGTGCCAGCAGTCAGACTAGCGGGACCTACGAGCAGTACTTC	CASSQTSGTYEQYF	-	TRBD2	TRBV6-5	TRBJ2-7
TGTGCCAGCAGCTTAGTGTGGACTAGCGCGGAGACCCAGTACTTC	CASSLVWTSAETQYF	-	TRBD2	TRBV11-2	TRBJ2-5
TGTGCCAGCAGCTTAGGGCAGGGGGCTATCATTTGGGAGACCCAGTACTTC	CASSLGQGAIIWETQYF	few	TRBD1	TRBV7-2	TRBJ2-5
TGCGCCAGCAGTAGCGGGTTTGGGACAGATACGCAGTATTTT	CASSSGFGTDTQYF	-	TRBD2	TRBV5-1	TRBJ2-3
TGTGCCATCCCCGGGGGGGCGGGTAACTATGGCTACACCTTC	CAIPGGAGNYGYTF	-	-	TRBV28	TRBJ1-2
TGTGCCAGCAGCCCGGGGATCGGCTATGGCTACACCTTC	CASSPGIGYGYTF	-	-	TRBV7-6	TRBJ1-2
TGTGCCAGCAGAACTGGACTAGCGGGAGTTCCGTTCTTC	CASRTGLAGVPFF	-	TRBD2	TRBV28	TRBJ2-1
TGTGCCAGCACCCGGGGGGGGCTTGGCGATGAGCAGTTCTTC	CASTRGGLGDEQFF	-	TRBD2	TRBV6-6	TRBJ2-1
TGCAGTGCTAGTTCGCGAACCGGGGGTTTATCCAAAAACATTCAGTACTTC	CSASSRTGGLSKNIQYF	-	-	TRBV20-1	TRBJ2-4
TGCGCCAGCAGCTTGGCGACAGCGAGCTCTGGGGCCAACGTCCTGACTTTC	CASSLATASSGANVLTF	-	-	TRBV5-1	TRBJ2-6
TGCGCCAGCAGCCAAGAACCACGGGGGGGAACAGATACGCAGTATTTT	CASSQEPRGGTDTQYF	-	TRBD2	TRBV4-1	TRBJ2-3
TGCAGCGTTGCAGGCGGGGGCTACGAGCAGTACTTC	CSVAGGGYEQYF	many	TRBD2	TRBV29-1	TRBJ2-7
TGTGCCAGCAGCTTTCCCGGGAGAACAGATACGCAGTATTTT	CASSFPGRTDTQYF	-	-	TRBV7-9	TRBJ2-3
TGTGCCACTCCGGGACTAGCGGGAGTTTTCTCCTACAATGAGCAGTTCTTC	CATPGLAGVFSYNEQFF	-	TRBD2	TRBV5-8	TRBJ2-1
TGTGCCAGCAGCTTTGCTAGCGGGGGAATCGGAGAGCAGTACTTC	CASSFASGGIGEQYF	few	TRBD2	TRBV11-2	TRBJ2-7
TGTGCCAGCAGCCCAGGACTAGCGGGGTCCTACGAGCAGTACTTC	CASSPGLAGSYEQYF	-	TRBD2	TRBV7-2	TRBJ2-7
TGTGCCAGCAGTGCTGCCGGGACTAGCGGGATCCAAGTGGGAGATACGCAGTATTTT	CASSAAGTSGIQVGDTQYF	-	TRBD2	TRBV28	TRBJ2-3
TGTGCCAGCAGTTTCTCAGAAAACTATGGCTACACCTTC	CASSFSENYGYTF	-	-	TRBV28	TRBJ1-2
TGTGCCAGCAGCTTAGGGGCTAGCGGGAGAAAGTTCTTC	CASSLGASGRKFF	-	TRBD2	TRBV7-6	TRBJ2-1
TGTGCCAGCATTAGGGACAGGGGAGGGGATACGCAGTATTTT	CASIRDRGGDTQYF	once	TRBD1	TRBV5-4	TRBJ2-3
TGTGCCTGGAGGGGGCCCTTACGGGATTCACCCCTCCACTTT	CAWRGPLRDSPLHF	-	-	TRBV30	TRBJ1-6
TGTGCCAGCAGTCGAATGCTCCAAATACAACACCGGACTAGCGGGGAATGGGAGACCCAGTACTTC	CASSRMLQIQHRTSGEWETQYF	-	TRBD2	TRBV6-6	TRBJ2-5
TGCAGCGCCAGGAGGGGTGTGGGTGAAAAACTGTTTTTT	CSARRGVGEKLFF	-	-	TRBV29-1	TRBJ1-4
TGTGCCAGCAGCCCACGACTAGCGGGGGGGGACGAGACCCAGTACTTC	CASSPRLAGGDETQYF	-	TRBD2	TRBV5-4	TRBJ2-5
TGTGCCAGCAGGACCCGGGACAGGGGTAATCAGCCCCAGCATTTT	CASRTRDRGNQPQHF	once	TRBD1	TRBV6-5	TRBJ1-5
TGTGCCAGCAGCTTAAATCAGGGTCTGATTTCACCCCTCCACTTT	CASSLNQGLISPLHF	-	-	TRBV7-2	TRBJ1-6